This TCR beta chain comes out of a study of blood T cell repertoires in COVID-19 (dated by TCRdb to the early 2020s). The study in broad terms: Samples from collaborators originated in the United States, Italy and Spain and spanned both the acute and convalescent phases of COVID-19. Sample metadata almost always included a de-identified subject ID, COVID-19 status, age in years and sex. Where HLA class I and class II types were available, the types were taken from metadata supplied by the sample provider, not from assay-based typing. The prospective study material was composed of cDNA or gDNA derived from T cells, B-cell-depleted T cells, or PBMCs. Subjects who had been exposed to COVID-19, were actively infected with it, or had recovered from it provided the deeply sampled blood TCRbeta repertoires that made up the dataset. Samples came from the ongoing ImmuneRACE study (first 160 participants) plus 1,254 subjects from 6 global collaborators. A freely available public database, intended as a resource for researchers studying the immune response to SARS-CoV-2, is where the repertoires were released.

Each collaborating institution followed its own protocols to collect whole blood in K2EDTA tubes. For TCRbeta analysis, collaborators shipped samples as frozen whole blood, isolated PBMCs, or DNA extracted from either of those sample types. TCRbeta CDR3 regions were amplified from genomic DNA by means of the immunoSEQ Assay, a bias-controlled multiplex PCR. In the authors' own workflow: The number of nucleated cells in each sample was estimated by amplification of reference gene primers within the assay. To quantify the absolute abundance of each unique TCRbeta CDR3 rearrangement, sequence reads were collapsed and filtered. For each sample, productive Simpson clonality was calculated as the square root of Simpson's diversity index over productive rearrangements. Not all clones reach the TCRdb copy of this immuneACCESS table, which keeps in-frame sequences only. Checked studies attribute under half of the gap to unresolved V genes and leave the rest unexplained. D and trimming come from the DNA, and the V and J calls and clone size come from that table. The sample profile shows 150,000 or so clones; around 73% of them were found once. More than 8.5% of the sample rests with the top ten.

The investigation overall reported the following: The amount of clinical and demographic metadata varied by source and participant and was provided uncurated.

In regard to this clone: No antigen is known for it. No quality values exist for individual bases; no much larger clone is one base distant.

V loses 4 bases of germline sequence and J loses 6 bases, and the interval between the two ends is 15 bases. For CDR1 and CDR2, the germline V gene lists SGDLS and YYNGEE. There are 14 amino acids in the CDR3, from cysteine to phenylalanine inclusive. Only CDR3 DNA is held: 42 bases, read in frame from base 1. The sequenced sample consisted of peripheral blood. The source is a woman between 50 and 59 years old with active or convalescent COVID-19. The chain was built from TRBV9 and TRBJ2-3, and perhaps TRBD2 as D gene, on 6 matching bases. The nucleotide sequence is TGTGCCAGCAGCACACCTAGCGCTATGGATACGCAGTATTTT. Translated, it reads CASSTPSAMDTQYF.